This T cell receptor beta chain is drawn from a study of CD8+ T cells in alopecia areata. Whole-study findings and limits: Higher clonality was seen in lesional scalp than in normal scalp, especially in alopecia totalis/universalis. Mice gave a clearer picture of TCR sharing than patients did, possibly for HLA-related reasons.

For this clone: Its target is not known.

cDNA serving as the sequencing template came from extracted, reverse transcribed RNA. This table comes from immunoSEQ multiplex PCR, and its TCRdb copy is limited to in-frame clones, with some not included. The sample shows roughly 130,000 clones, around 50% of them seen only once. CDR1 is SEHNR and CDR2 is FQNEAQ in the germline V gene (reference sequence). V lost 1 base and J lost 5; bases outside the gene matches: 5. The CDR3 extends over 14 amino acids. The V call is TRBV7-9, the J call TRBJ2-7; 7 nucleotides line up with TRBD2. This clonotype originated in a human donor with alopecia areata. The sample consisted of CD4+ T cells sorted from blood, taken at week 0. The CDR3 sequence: CASSLGSGIDEQYF. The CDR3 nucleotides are TGTGCCAGCAGCTTAGGAAGCGGGATCGACGAGCAGTACTTC. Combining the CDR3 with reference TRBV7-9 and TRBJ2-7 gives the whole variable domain DTGVSQNPRHKITKRGQNVTFRCDPISEHNRLYWYRQTLGQGPEFLTYFQNEAQLEKSRLLSDRFSAERPKGSFSTLEIQRTEQGDSAMYLCASSLGSGIDEQYFGPGTRLTVT.